This T cell receptor (beta chain) originates from a study of shared clonotypes between healthy human individuals (dated by TCRdb to between 2020 and 2021). Concerning the study at large: A couple of women and a few men aged 18 to 49 years were included in the cohort. For each donor, CD4 naive and CD4 memory were each given three plates, CD8 naive was given two plates, and CD8 memory was given one plate. To estimate repertoire size and how much clonotypes are shared between individuals, the study performed deep sequencing of blood TCR repertoires from five healthy adults. To increase sequencing depth and limit assay-specific biases, different laboratories used diverse techniques to prepare libraries and sequence TCR repertoires. Per donor, leukapheresis produced somewhere between about 0.94 and 9.5 billion PBMCs. What the study reported, not specific to this receptor: Based on pairwise subsampling, the degree of clonotype sharing among donors was expected to be affected by sequencing depth. Naive subsets generally had larger estimated clonotype richness than memory subsets. Because the study included a small number of donors, the genetic and exposure-history diversity represented was limited. Sampling was restricted to blood, and TCR repertoires in tissue are likely to differ from TCR repertoires in blood. Compared with non-shared clonotypes, the clonotypes found in all four sorted-subset donors had higher generation probabilities. Rarefaction of sorted-subset datasets indicated incomplete sequencing despite the large sequencing depth. Approximately 5% of naive CD4, 3.5% of naive CD8, roughly 2.5% of memory CD4, and 0.35% to 0.4% of memory CD8 clonotypes were shared across several donors.

The CDR3 covers 13 residues, taking in both the cysteine and the phenylalanine. Kept here is only the CDR3 DNA, which spans 39 bases and is read in frame from base 1. CDR1 and CDR2, per the germline V gene, are SNHLY and FYNNEI. Trimming costs V 5 bases and J 1 base, and their ends lie 8 bases apart. Concerning this clone itself: Its antigen is currently not known. No much larger clone exists at a distance of one base, and base qualities are not known. Additional DNA sequences in this sample encode the identical CDR3.

For the CD8 naive samples, CD45RO-negative cells were positively selected for CCR7, yielding a CD45RA+CCR7+ population from which TemRA cells were excluded. The donors were healthy, HIV-negative adults who had no recently reported acute infections or vaccinations. All donors were Caucasian adults living in Nashville, Tennessee, USA. After blood collection by leukapheresis, PBMCs were isolated using Ficoll-Histopaque density gradient centrifugation and then cryopreserved in the vapor phase of liquid nitrogen. Purity and quantity of every magnetically sorted T cell population were checked by analytical flow cytometry. From each sorted fraction, genomic DNA was isolated and quantified by UV absorbance on a Nanodrop 2000c. Using the deep immunoSEQ assay, multiplex PCR amplified TCR CDR3 regions from genomic DNA. Genomic DNA extracted from each cell subset was distributed evenly over all wells of several immunoSEQ 96-well plates, and each plate served as one replicate. For sorted subsets, 200 ng of genomic DNA, equivalent to around 30,000 T cell genomes, went into each replicate PCR. Purified libraries were measured with a Qubit 3.0 fluorometer, size-checked on a Bioanalyzer 2100, and measured again with the KAPA Library Quantification kit. Every immunoSEQ 96-well plate was sequenced on a dedicated single-read 150-cycle Illumina NextSeq 550 flow cell. The authors' analysis ran thus. Because only junctional sequences without quality scores were contained in the immunoSEQ output, filtering matching that applied to full-length reads could not be performed. Sequences were annotated with PyIR, a Python wrapper for IgBLAST v1.9, and V/J genes and CDR3 were assigned using IMGT germline references. Any read was removed if the V/J assignment was weak (E-value above 1e-6), the CDR3 was missing, or the read contained stop codons, out-of-frame junctions, or ambiguous translated residues. A V3J clonotype was defined by an identical inferred V gene, J gene, and CDR3 amino acid sequence. To compute the percentage overlap between repertoires, the number of shared unique clonotypes was divided by the size of the smaller repertoire. Richness of each repertoire was evaluated using RTK rarefaction, the Chao1 estimator, and Recon v2.1 estimates of unobserved clonotypes. Generation probabilities for all TCRbeta clonotypes obtained by the gDNA method from a handful of donors were computed using OLGA. TCRdb stores this immuneACCESS table with in-frame sequences only. Part of the clones is absent; in the studies checked, under half of the shortfall reflects unresolved V genes, and no reason is known for the rest. V and J calls and clone size are given by that table; D and trimming were obtained from the DNA. The table for this sample lists about 1,900,000 clones; roughly 94% of them were counted only once. The ten largest account for more than 0.9% of the sample.

The sequenced sample was naive CD8+ T cells sorted from blood. In the paper's terms, the cell subset or site label means: CD45RA+CCR7+. The chain is assembled from TRBV2 and TRBJ2-5, with a tentative D gene TRBD2 over 5 matching bases. The TCR comes from a man aged 18 to 30 in good health. The nucleotides read TGTGCCAGCAGTCCGGGGTCCCAAGAGACCCAGTACTTC. Its protein product is CASSPGSQETQYF.